A single sample is the source of the 31 T cell receptor beta chains below, sequenced in a study of cytomegalovirus exposure and HLA in healthy donors listed by TCRdb under 2017. The library came from the immunoSEQ multiplex PCR assay. The multiplex PCR relied on a mix of 60 forward primers for TCR Vbeta segments and 13 reverse primers for TCR Jbeta segments. TCRdb mirrors the immuneACCESS table, restricted to in-frame sequences. Some clones are absent from its copies; in checked studies, under half trace to an unresolved V gene, and the reason for the others is unknown. The sample table contains around 170,000 clones; only one count was recorded for about 77% of them. Roughly 2.5% of the sample lies in the top ten. Material: PBMCs. The source is a woman aged 25-40 years in good health and CMV-seropositive.

This clone was recorded a few times. This chain links TRBV6-5 with TRBJ2-2, with D possibly being TRBD2 (5 bases). This CDR3 is built from 16 residues. The germline V gene has CDR1 MNHEY and CDR2 SVGAGI. V lost 0 bases and J 4 bases, leaving 12 bases between the germline ends. CDR3 sequence reads: CASSYSGRRSTGELFF. The CDR3 nucleotides read TGTGCCAGCAGTTACTCAGGGCGGAGGAGCACCGGGGAGCTGTTTTTT.

The rearrangement uses TRBV28 and TRBJ2-5; possibly TRBD2 for D (6 bases). The CDR3 loop spans 15 amino acids. Per germline, CDR1 MDHEN and CDR2 SYDVKM. The ends were cut back, 2 bases at V and 2 bases at J, with 12 bases in the middle. The CDR3 here is CASSLGGRLQETQYF. The CDR3 DNA follows: TGTGCCAGCAGTTTAGGAGGGCGCTTGCAAGAGACCCAGTACTTC.

The rearrangement uses TRBV11-3 and TRBJ2-7, with a tentative D call TRBD1 (6 bases). V lost 0 bases to trimming and J lost 2 bases, with 14 bases between them. The CDR3 length is 16 residues. Germline V gene data show CDR1 as SGHNT and CDR2 as YENEEA. CDR3 protein: CASSLEWGRGTYEQYF. DNA for the CDR3: TGTGCCAGCAGCTTAGAGTGGGGCAGGGGAACCTACGAGCAGTACTTC.

J is TRBJ2-1 and V is TRBV4-2; 8 nucleotides agree with TRBD2. The CDR3 covers 17 residues. In germline, CDR1 is LGHNA, CDR2 YNFKEQ. Trimming cost V 0 bases and J 2 bases; bases outside gene matches: 6. The CDR3 region has the DNA TGTGCCAGCAGCCAAGATCTAGGAGCGGGGGCCTACAATGAGCAGTTCTTC. Its translation: CASSQDLGAGAYNEQFF.

The CDR3 sequence is CAISSGQANTEAFF. In nucleotides, the CDR3 is TGTGCCATCAGTTCCGGCCAGGCGAACACTGAAGCTTTCTTT. The gene calls are TRBV10-3 and TRBJ1-1; D is uncertain. Germline V gene data show CDR1 as ENHRY and CDR2 as SYGVKD. Trimming took off 5 bases at V and 1 base at J, with 11 bases between the two ends. The CDR3 is 14 amino acids.

The chain is built from TRBV29-1 and TRBJ2-7; the match to TRBD2 covers 16 bases. Trimming at V came to 3 bases and at J to 6 bases, leaving 8 bases not matched to a gene. The germline V gene encodes CDR1 SQVTM and CDR2 ANQGSEA. The CDR3 is 16 amino acids. This CDR3 is CSVDGTSGGASREQYF. CDR3 nucleotide sequence: TGCAGCGTTGATGGGACTAGCGGGGGGGCCTCTCGCGAGCAGTACTTC.

The chain joins TRBV20-1 to TRBJ2-1; D gene unclear. This CDR3 has 11 amino acids. Between the trimmed V and J ends, which lost 1 base and 6 bases, there was a span of 4 bases. Germline V lookup: CDR1 DFQATT, CDR2 SNEGSKA (reference sequence). In nucleotides, the CDR3 is TGCAGTGCTAGAGGCGGCAATGAGCAGTTCTTC. This encodes CSARGGNEQFF.

V is TRBV28 and J is TRBJ2-7; D remains ambiguous. Trimming shortened V by 1 base and J by 5 bases, and 3 bases separated the two germline ends. Germline lookup yields CDR1 MDHEN and CDR2 SYDVKM. CDR3 length: 11 residues. Here the CDR3 reads CASSLFDEQYF. The CDR3 region has the DNA TGTGCCAGCAGTTTATTCGACGAGCAGTACTTC.

Remarks on this clone: This same CDR3 is encoded by further DNA sequences in the sample. The chain employs TRBV7-2 and TRBJ2-5; 10 bases match TRBD2. The germline CDR1 and CDR2 sequences are SGHTA and FQGNSA. The CDR3 runs to 16 residues. J gave up 1 base and V 5 bases, and 7 bases lay outside the gene matches. The CDR3 region is CASSLLAGAIQETQYF. CDR3 DNA: TGTGCCAGCAGCCTGCTAGCGGGGGCGATCCAAGAGACCCAGTACTTC.

This clone was observed once. The V gene is TRBV7-2, the J gene TRBJ1-1, with unresolved D. The CDR3 covers 13 residues. V was pared by 2 bases and J by 4 bases, with 8 bases between. Germline V gives CDR1 SGHTA, CDR2 FQGNSA. The CDR3 DNA reads TGTGCCAGCAGCTTACAAGATAGCACTGAAGCTTTCTTT. Translation: CASSLQDSTEAFF.

The rearrangement uses TRBV19 and TRBJ2-3; TRBD1 agrees at 7 bases. The germline CDR1 and CDR2 sequences are LNHDA and SQIVND (reference sequence). Trimming took 4 bases from V and 4 from J; bases not matched to a gene: 8. This CDR3 region has 15 residues. CDR3 amino acids: CASSNRQGGADTQYF. CDR3 DNA: TGTGCCAGTAGTAACCGACAGGGCGGTGCAGATACGCAGTATTTT.

The V call is TRBV27, the J call TRBJ2-2; 9 bases align to TRBD1. The CDR3 has 17 residues. Trimming removed 5 bases from V and 3 bases from J; junction bases left unmatched: 10. CDR1 is MNHEY and CDR2 is SMNVEV in the germline V gene (reference sequence). Written as DNA, the CDR3 is TGTGCCAGCAGTCTCGCATCGACAGGGGGGTACACCGGGGAGCTGTTTTTT. Residues: CASSLASTGGYTGELFF.

The rearrangement uses TRBV28 and TRBJ2-7; TRBD1 is a possible D gene (5 bases). The V gene lost 3 bases and the J gene lost 6 bases, with 12 bases spanning the gap. Germline V lookup: CDR1 MDHEN, CDR2 SYDVKM. The length of the CDR3 is 13 residues. CDR3 bases: TGTGCCAGCAGTTTGACAGTCGGGCGCGAGCAGTACTTC. As protein: CASSLTVGREQYF.

The CDR3 sequence is CAWRAVAETQYF. CDR3 nucleotides: TGTGCCTGGAGAGCGGTAGCAGAGACCCAGTACTTC. The chain has TRBV30 and TRBJ2-5; weak D call: TRBD2 (5 bases). The V end was cut by 3 bases, the J end by 4 bases, with 9 bases between. Germline V gene sequence: CDR1 GTSNPN, CDR2 SVGIG (reference sequence). The CDR3 has 12 amino acids.

The chain uses TRBV12-5 and TRBJ2-5; 8 bases are a match to TRBD1. Germline V gene data show CDR1 as LGHNT and CDR2 as FRNRAP. V lost 5 bases and J lost 5; bases outside the gene matches: 7. The CDR3 covers 14 residues. CDR3 region: CASGTGQGGETQYF. The CDR3 DNA is TGTGCTAGTGGTACCGGACAGGGCGGGGAGACCCAGTACTTC.

The chain links TRBV18 to TRBJ1-4; D remains unclear. Trimming took 3 bases from V and 0 from J, leaving 11 bases between them. CDR1 is KGHSH, CDR2 LQKENI, per germline. CDR3 length: 16 residues. The CDR3 coding sequence is TGTGCCAGCTCACCGAGGCGAGCTGCAACTAATGAAAAACTGTTTTTT. It codes for CASSPRRAATNEKLFF. The variable domain in full, with the rest retrieved from reference TRBV18 and TRBJ1-4, is NAGVMQNPRHLVRRRGQEARLRCSPMKGHSHVYWYRQLPEEGLKFMVYLQKENIIDESGMPKERFSAEFPKEGPSILRIQQVVRGDSAAYFCASSPRRAATNEKLFFGSGTQLSVL.

The V and J genes are TRBV7-4 and TRBJ2-2; TRBD1 agrees at 8 bases. The V gene's germline CDR1 is SGHVT and CDR2 SQSDAQ. The CDR3 sequence is 15 residues long. V dropped 6 bases and J dropped 5; count of bases not matched to a gene: 8. Here the CDR3 DNA reads TGTGCCAGCAGTCCCGACAGGGGATTGACCGGGGAGCTGTTTTTT. Translated, it gives CASSPDRGLTGELFF. Full variable domain (missing parts from reference TRBV7-4 and TRBJ2-2): GAGVSQSPRYKVAKRGRDVALRCDSISGHVTLYWYRQTLGQGSEVLTYSQSDAQRDKSGRPSGRFSAERPERSVSTLKIQRTEQGDSAVYLCASSPDRGLTGELFFGEGSRLTVL.

The V call is TRBV28, the J call TRBJ2-1, with 7 bases aligning to TRBD1. V shed 3 bases, J shed 2 bases, and the junction held 4 bases outside the gene matches. Germline V gives CDR1 MDHEN, CDR2 SYDVKM. The CDR3 covers 15 residues. CDR3 loop: CASSLDQGAYNEQFF. In nucleotides, the CDR3 is TGTGCCAGCAGTTTGGATCAGGGGGCCTACAATGAGCAGTTCTTC. Full variable domain (outside the CDR3, taken from reference TRBV28 and TRBJ2-1): DVKVTQSSRYLVKRTGEKVFLECVQDMDHENMFWYRQDPGLGLRLIYFSYDVKMKEKGDIPEGYSVSREKKERFSLILESASTNQTSMYLCASSLDQGAYNEQFFGPGTRLTVL.

Only a few counts were recorded for this clone. The V call is TRBV7-9, the J call TRBJ2-7, with D possibly being TRBD1 (6 bases). Germline V lookup: CDR1 SEHNR, CDR2 FQNEAQ (reference sequence). Trimming pared 5 bases from V and 6 bases from J, leaving 11 bases between. CDR3 length: 12 amino acids. CDR3 nucleotides: TGTGCCAGCAGCCTGGACAGAGGCGAGCAGTACTTC. Encoded protein: CASSLDRGEQYF. Supplemented by reference TRBV7-9 and TRBJ2-7, the full variable domain reads DTGVSQNPRHKITKRGQNVTFRCDPISEHNRLYWYRQTLGQGPEFLTYFQNEAQLEKSRLLSDRFSAERPKGSFSTLEIQRTEQGDSAMYLCASSLDRGEQYFGPGTRLTVT.

This sequence joins TRBV27 and TRBJ1-2, with D possibly matching TRBD1 (6 bases). The CDR3 contains 14 residues. In germline, CDR1 is MNHEY, CDR2 SMNVEV (reference sequence). Trimming removed 5 bases from V and 0 bases from J, with 10 bases in between. CDR3: CASSPGGANYGYTF. The CDR3 nucleotides read TGTGCCAGCAGTCCTGGGGGCGCTAACTATGGCTACACCTTC.

The chain uses TRBV11-2 and TRBJ2-2, with 7 bases aligning to TRBD2. V was clipped by 5 bases and J by 0 bases; unmatched bases: 6. Germline-derived CDR1 and CDR2 are SGHAT and FQNNGV. The CDR3 consists of 16 residues. The CDR3 protein is CASSLTRGANTGELFF. CDR3 DNA: TGTGCCAGCAGCCTGACCCGGGGGGCGAACACCGGGGAGCTGTTTTTT.

V and J are TRBV4-2 and TRBJ1-2; TRBD1 might be the D (6 bases). The V gene lost 1 base and the J gene lost 4 bases, with 13 bases spanning the gap. In germline, CDR1 is LGHNA, CDR2 YNFKEQ. This CDR3 comprises 15 residues. CDR3 amino acids: CASSQVGTYGYGYTF. For the CDR3, the DNA is TGTGCCAGCAGCCAAGTCGGGACATATGGCTATGGCTACACCTTC.

The CDR3 DNA reads TGCAGCGGACGGACTTATGAAGAGACCCAGTACTTC. It encodes CSGRTYEETQYF. The chain joins TRBV29-1 to TRBJ2-5, with D perhaps matching TRBD2 (5 bases). The ends were cut back, 7 bases at V and 3 bases at J, with 12 bases in the middle. This CDR3 spans 12 amino acids. Per germline, CDR1 SQVTM and CDR2 ANQGSEA. Supplemented by reference TRBV29-1 and TRBJ2-5, the full variable domain reads SAVISQKPSRDICQRGTSLTIQCQVDSQVTMMFWYRQQPGQSLTLIATANQGSEATYESGFVIDKFPISRPNLTFSTLTVSNMSPEDSSIYLCSGRTYEETQYFGPGTRLLVL.

The V call is TRBV2, the J call TRBJ2-5, with TRBD2 as a possible D gene (7 bases). From germline, CDR1 is SNHLY and CDR2 FYNNEI. The CDR3 is 14 residues long. Trimming shortened V by 4 bases and J by 5 bases, and 14 bases separated the two germline ends. This chain's CDR3 is CASSGGGKGETQYF. The CDR3 region has the DNA TGTGCCAGCAGTGGCGGGGGCAAGGGGGAGACCCAGTACTTC.

This clone came up once. The genes are TRBV11-2 and TRBJ1-2; no definite D call. This CDR3 spans 14 amino acids. Germline assignment: CDR1 SGHAT and CDR2 FQNNGV. V gave up 1 base and J gave up 4 bases, with 10 bases separating them. The CDR3 DNA follows: TGTGCCAGCAGCTTAGGACACGTCAGCTATGGCTACACCTTC. Residues: CASSLGHVSYGYTF. The variable domain in full, with the rest retrieved from reference TRBV11-2 and TRBJ1-2, is EAGVAQSPRYKIIEKRQSVAFWCNPISGHATLYWYQQILGQGPKLLIQFQNNGVVDDSQLPKDRFSAERLKGVDSTLKIQPAKLEDSAVYLCASSLGHVSYGYTFGSGTRLTVV.

The chain couples TRBV9 to TRBJ2-1, with 9 bases fitting TRBD1. CDR3 size: 12 residues. V lost 4 bases and J lost 10; bases outside the gene matches: 3. The germline V gene has CDR1 SGDLS and CDR2 YYNGEE. DNA for the CDR3: TGTGCCAGCAGCACGACAGGGGGGGAGCAGTTCTTC. Translating gives CASSTTGGEQFF.

The CDR3 region has the DNA TGCGCCAGCAGCCAGCGAACATGGGACAAAACTAGCACAGATACGCAGTATTTT. Amino acid sequence: CASSQRTWDKTSTDTQYF. The chain links TRBV4-3 to TRBJ2-3; D might be TRBD1 (6 bases). The CDR3 loop spans 18 amino acids. The germline V gene has CDR1 LGHNA and CDR2 YSLEER. Between the trimmed V and J ends, which lost 3 bases and 0 bases, there was a span of 19 bases.

The chain has TRBV7-9 and TRBJ2-3, with TRBD1 identical over 7 bases. Germline lookup yields CDR1 SEHNR and CDR2 FQNEAQ (reference sequence). V lost 10 bases, J lost 4 bases, and 11 bases stayed unmatched. This CDR3 has 14 amino acids. The chain's CDR3 is CATFVDREPDTQYF. The CDR3 bases are TGTGCCACCTTCGTTGACAGGGAACCAGATACGCAGTATTTT.

This sequence joins TRBV5-6 and TRBJ2-3, with TRBD2 as a possible D gene (6 bases). This CDR3 region has 15 residues. CDR1 is SGHDT, CDR2 YYEEEE, per germline. Trimming removed 0 bases at V and 0 bases at J, with 8 bases between. CDR3 bases: TGTGCCAGCAGCTTGGGCGGGGCTAGCACAGATACGCAGTATTTT. Translated: CASSLGGASTDTQYF.

V and J are TRBV7-6 and TRBJ1-2; 8 nucleotides align to TRBD1. The CDR3 covers 17 residues. Germline V gene sequence: CDR1 SGHVS, CDR2 FNYEAQ. Losses at the gene ends were 3 bases for V and 0 bases for J; bases not matched to a gene: 9. CDR3 protein: CASSFSTGVGANYGYTF. CDR3 DNA sequence: TGTGCCAGCAGCTTCTCGACAGGGGTCGGGGCTAACTATGGCTACACCTTC.

This clone was detected only once. The chain couples TRBV2 to TRBJ2-2, with 7 bases identical to TRBD1. The junction had 6 bases not matched to a gene; V was cut back by 7 bases and J by 7 bases. Germline loops: CDR1 SNHLY, CDR2 FYNNEI. This CDR3 contains 13 residues. The CDR3 DNA sequence: TGTGCCAGCATGGGACAGTCGATCGGGGAGCTGTTTTTT. Amino acid sequence: CASMGQSIGELFF.